Below are 17 T cell receptor beta chains sequenced from a single sample in a study of beta chain features in type 1 diabetes. Expressed TCRB transcripts were sequenced, since all the RNA that had been isolated was reverse transcribed. Using immunoSEQ multiplex PCR, the repertoire was profiled, and TCRdb retains in-frame clones only, with some absent. The sample lists 900,000 or so clones, 15% to 20% occurring once. The sample consisted of naive CD4+ T cells from blood. These receptors were obtained from a woman under 30 in good health.

The chain has TRBV2 and TRBJ1-1, with D possibly TRBD1 on 5 matching bases. Germline V gene sequence: CDR1 SNHLY, CDR2 FYNNEI. Trimming removed 5 bases from V and 6 bases from J, with 13 bases in between. This CDR3 comprises 13 residues. For the CDR3, the DNA is TGTGCCAGCAGTAGGGGATTCTACTCTGAAGCTTTCTTT. This gives the protein CASSRGFYSEAFF.

In its sample, this clone was seen a few times. The V and J genes are TRBV7-2 and TRBJ2-3; D unclear. The germline V gene encodes CDR1 SGHTA and CDR2 FQGNSA. Trimming took off 3 bases at V and 11 bases at J, with 21 bases between the two ends. The CDR3 length is 15 residues. The CDR3 loop reads CASSLSVKSAAMQYF. For the CDR3, the DNA is TGTGCCAGCAGCTTGAGTGTAAAGTCAGCCGCTATGCAGTATTTT.

This chain connects TRBV7-3 to TRBJ1-1, with a tentative D call TRBD1 (6 bases). Per germline, CDR1 SGHTA and CDR2 FQGTGA. The germline V and J ends were trimmed by 6 bases and 5 bases, with 13 bases remaining between them. The CDR3 is made up of 13 amino acids. CDR3 sequence (DNA): TGTGCCAGCAGTGGCAGGGGCGGAACTGAAGCTTTCTTT. This codes for CASSGRGGTEAFF.

The chain combines TRBV4-2 with TRBJ1-5; weak D call: TRBD1 (6 bases). Germline CDR1 and CDR2: LGHNA and YNFKEQ. V was pared by 0 bases and J by 3 bases, with 9 bases between. The CDR3 length is 15 residues. CDR3 amino acids: CASSQEQGNNQPQHF. CDR3 in DNA: TGTGCCAGCAGCCAAGAACAGGGAAACAATCAGCCCCAGCATTTT.

The chain recombines TRBV10-3 with TRBJ1-1, with D maybe TRBD1 (6 bases). CDR1 and CDR2 (germline): ENHRY, SYGVKD. V was trimmed by 10 bases and J by 1 base, leaving 19 bases between them. This CDR3 has 15 residues. CDR3 DNA: TGTGCCAGCAGGTCAGCAGGGGCTGAGAACACTGAAGCTTTCTTT. Encoded protein: CASRSAGAENTEAFF.

This clone was found a few times. The chain employs TRBV7-2 and TRBJ1-2; D is perhaps TRBD1 (6 bases). This CDR3 comprises 14 residues. The germline V gene has CDR1 SGHTA and CDR2 FQGNSA. V lost 6 bases to trimming and J lost 2 bases, with 13 bases between them. As DNA, the CDR3 is TGTGCCAGCAGAGGGGGATCTACAAACTATGGCTACACCTTC. It yields the protein CASRGGSTNYGYTF.

The chain carries TRBV5-1 and TRBJ2-5; perhaps TRBD1 as D (6 bases). The CDR3 is 13 amino acids. V shed 3 bases and J shed 2 bases, with 8 bases lying between them. Per germline, CDR1 SGHRS and CDR2 YFSETQ. In DNA, the CDR3 is TGCGCCAGCAGCTCAGGGGCACAAGAGACCCAGTACTTC. It specifies CASSSGAQETQYF.

In this sample, this clone turned up a few times. The chain is built from TRBV2 and TRBJ2-5; TRBD1 is a possible D gene (5 bases). There are 13 residues in the CDR3. Germline V gene data show CDR1 as SNHLY and CDR2 as FYNNEI. Trimming stripped 8 bases from V and 4 bases from J, with 14 bases between. CDR3 residues: CASSWSGPETQYF. DNA for the CDR3: TGTGCCAGCTCATGGTCAGGGCCAGAGACCCAGTACTTC.

This clone was seen repeatedly, ten times or more. V gene TRBV16 combines with J gene TRBJ1-3; D gene unclear. CDR1 is KGHSY, CDR2 FQNENV, per germline. V lost 4 bases to trimming and J lost 1 base, with 11 bases between them. The CDR3 has 15 residues. The CDR3 loop is CASSPYPSSGNTIYF. Here the CDR3 DNA reads TGTGCCAGCAGCCCCTACCCTTCTTCTGGAAACACCATATATTTT. Complete variable domain (other parts from reference TRBV16 and TRBJ1-3): GEEVAQTPKHLVRGEGQKAKLYCAPIKGHSYVFWYQQVLKNEFKFLISFQNENVFDETGMPKERFSAKCLPNSPCSLEIQATKLEDSAVYFCASSPYPSSGNTIYFGEGSWLTVV.

The chain recombines TRBV7-2 with TRBJ2-7; D is ambiguous. The ends were cut back, 1 base at V and 8 bases at J, with 9 bases in the middle. The length of the CDR3 is 12 residues. Per germline, CDR1 SGHTA and CDR2 FQGNSA. The CDR3 loop is CASSLEARKQYF. Written as DNA, the CDR3 is TGTGCCAGCAGCTTAGAGGCGAGGAAGCAGTACTTC.

This clone was recorded a few times. The chain links TRBV7-2 to TRBJ2-1, with D perhaps being TRBD1 or TRBD2 (5 bases each). The germline V gene encodes CDR1 SGHTA and CDR2 FQGNSA. This CDR3 region has 17 residues. The V end was cut by 3 bases, the J end by 6 bases, with 21 bases between. The CDR3 DNA reads TGTGCCAGCAGCTTGTTCTTGAGGGGTCAAGGCGTCAATGAGCAGTTCTTC. It yields the protein CASSLFLRGQGVNEQFF.

This clone was detected only a few times. The chain links TRBV6-5 to TRBJ2-5, with a weak D call TRBD1 (5 bases). Germline CDR1 reads MNHEY; CDR2 reads SVGAGI. V gave up 2 bases and J gave up 4 bases, with 8 bases separating them. CDR3 length equals 13 residues. CDR3 in amino acids: CASSYLDTETQYF. The CDR3 bases are TGTGCCAGCAGTTACCTGGACACAGAGACCCAGTACTTC.

This clone has just a few counts. This chain links TRBV6-6 with TRBJ1-3; D may be TRBD1 (6 bases). Deletions cut 8 bases from V and 3 bases from J, with 14 bases between. The CDR3 length is 14 residues. Germline V lookup: CDR1 MNHNY, CDR2 SVGAGI (reference sequence). The CDR3 DNA reads TGTGCCAGCTCCGGGAACAGGGTTGGAAACACCATATATTTT. It translates to CASSGNRVGNTIYF.

The V and J genes are TRBV7-2 and TRBJ2-2, with 9 bases lining up with TRBD2. The CDR3 covers 18 residues. J was trimmed by 7 bases and V by 5 bases; bases with no gene match: 17. Germline values: CDR1 SGHTA, CDR2 FQGNSA. In nucleotides, the CDR3 is TGTGCCAGCAGCCTAAGAGGACTAGCGAGGGAGATTATCGGGGAGCTGTTTTTT. Translated: CASSLRGLAREIIGELFF. The full variable domain, with the rest looked up from reference TRBV7-2 and TRBJ2-2, is GAGVSQSPSNKVTEKGKDVELRCDPISGHTALYWYRQSLGQGLEFLIYFQGNSAPDKSGLPSDRFSAERTGGSVSTLTIQRTQQEDSAVYLCASSLRGLAREIIGELFFGEGSRLTVL.

The chain recombines TRBV27 with TRBJ2-1; no reliable D call. The CDR3 runs 16 residues. The germline CDR1 and CDR2 sequences are MNHEY and SMNVEV (reference sequence). V lost 2 bases to trimming and J lost 9 bases, with 20 bases between them. CDR3 loop: CASSLKGTWAPSEQFF. Written as DNA, the CDR3 is TGTGCCAGCAGTTTAAAGGGTACGTGGGCTCCCAGTGAGCAGTTCTTC.

The rearrangement joins TRBV6-5 to TRBJ1-4; 8 bases agree with TRBD1. Germline V gene data show CDR1 as MNHEY and CDR2 as SVGAGI. CDR3 length equals 14 residues. V lost 5 bases, J lost 7 bases, and 6 bases stayed unmatched. The CDR3 reads CASSRQGSGEKLFF. CDR3 DNA sequence: TGTGCCAGCAGTCGACAGGGGAGCGGTGAAAAACTGTTTTTT.

The chain employs TRBV6-6 and TRBJ1-1; D is possibly TRBD1 (5 bases). The V and J ends lost 6 bases and 11 bases respectively, with 13 bases between them. The CDR3 runs to 11 residues. Germline V lookup: CDR1 MNHNY, CDR2 SVGAGI (reference sequence). CDR3 region: CASRLGLVAFF. The CDR3, as DNA: TGTGCCAGCAGACTGGGACTGGTCGCTTTCTTT.